This T cell receptor beta chain appears in the sequencing data of a study of T cells after yellow fever vaccination. Across the whole study: EM, EMRA, CM and Tscm memory subsets were sorted using CD3, CD45RA, CCR7 and CD95. Low-cell-number fractions were prepared with SMART-Seq v4 Ultra Low Input.

Broader study findings: Post-booster reappearance was seen for most primary-vaccination clones (around 96% CD4, 85% to 90% CD8).

This clonotype came up a few times. The 5'RACE template-switching step produced TCR cDNA and added a universal primer site and UMIs. TCRdb re-called the 5' RACE reads with MiXCR, one entry per CDR3 protein. The repertoire has about 58,000 distinct CDR3 sequences, approximately 6% of them found once; the top ten carry 25% to 40%. Germline V lookup: CDR1 MGHRA, CDR2 YSYEKL. V lost 1 base and J lost 2, with 12 bases in between. This CDR3 has 15 residues. The TCR comes from a man aged 18 to 29 who received the YFV17D yellow fever vaccine. The specimen comprised PBMCs, either bulk or a sorted T-cell subset (CD4+, CD8+, memory, or dextramer-sorted; not recorded which), sampled on the day of the yellow fever booster vaccination. The V and J genes are TRBV4-1 and TRBJ2-7; a weak D match, TRBD2 (6 bases). CDR3 in amino acids: CASSQVETSTYEQYF. CDR3 in DNA: TGCGCCAGCAGCCAAGTTGAGACTAGTACCTACGAGCAGTACTTC.